The 24 T cell receptor beta chains given below trace back to one sample, sequenced in a study of T-cell memory formation after mild COVID-19. TCRdb passed the 5' RACE reads through MiXCR, listing each CDR3 protein once. The profile shows 170,000 or so distinct CDR3 sequences, 20% to 25% of them singletons. The sample consisted of PBMCs or a T cell subset sorted from them (not recorded which). These receptors were taken from an adult woman who had mild COVID-19 (a few samples of this study predate the infection). Cell type and time point are not known.

The J gene is TRBJ2-7, the V gene TRBV29-1, with 8 bases fitting TRBD2. Trimming at V came to 4 bases and at J to 3 bases, leaving 11 bases not matched to a gene. From germline, CDR1 is SQVTM and CDR2 ANQGSEA. The CDR3 consists of 15 residues. CDR3 residues: CSVVRGGTTNYEQYF. Here the CDR3 DNA reads TGCAGCGTTGTCCGGGGGGGTACAACCAACTACGAGCAGTACTTC.

This clonotype was seen only a few times. The chain links TRBV20-1 to TRBJ2-1; 10 bases are a match to TRBD2. Germline V gene lookup returns CDR1 DFQATT and CDR2 SNEGSKA (reference sequence). The length of the CDR3 is 12 residues. V trimming: 3 bases; J trimming: 9 bases; junction bases outside the gene matches: 2. The CDR3 nucleotides read TGCAGTGCTAGGGGACTAGCGAGTGAGCAGTTCTTC. Translation gives CSARGLASEQFF.

The chain recombines TRBV29-1 with TRBJ2-7, with 7 nucleotides matching TRBD1. The V and J ends lost 5 bases and 0 bases, in that order; junction bases with no gene match: 10. This CDR3 spans 15 amino acids. CDR1 SQVTM and CDR2 ANQGSEA come from the germline V gene. The CDR3 region has the DNA TGCAGCGTTTACATCCCCGACAGGGACTCCTACGAGCAGTACTTC. Protein: CSVYIPDRDSYEQYF.

V and J are TRBV29-1 and TRBJ1-1; D unresolved. The V end lost 8 bases, the J end lost 4 bases, and 11 bases lay between the germline ends. CDR3 length: 11 amino acids. CDR1 is SQVTM and CDR2 is ANQGSEA in the germline V gene. CDR3 sequence (DNA): TGCAGCTCAGAGGGAGTCACTGAAGCTTTCTTT. Amino acid sequence: CSSEGVTEAFF.

The gene calls are TRBV24-1 and TRBJ1-5; no clear D gene. The ends were cut back, 0 bases at V and 11 bases at J, with 4 bases in the middle. Germline CDR1 and CDR2: KGHDR and SFDVKD. The CDR3 runs 11 residues. The CDR3 nucleotides read TGTGCCACCAGTGATTTGGGCTCCCAGCATTTT. Its protein product is CATSDLGSQHF.

The table lists this clonotype with many counts. This rearrangement joins TRBV7-9 to TRBJ1-2; 8 bases are a match to TRBD1. Trimming removed 3 bases from V and 6 bases from J; junction bases left unmatched: 12. The CDR3 runs 16 residues. Germline-derived CDR1 and CDR2 are SEHNR and FQNEAQ (reference sequence). The CDR3 DNA is TGTGCCAGCAGCTTTCGGACAGGGCCCGGCTTTGATGGCTACACCTTC. Amino acid sequence: CASSFRTGPGFDGYTF.

The chain couples TRBV12-3 or TRBV12-4 to TRBJ1-1; perhaps TRBD1 as D (5 bases). The CDR3 extends over 14 amino acids. Trimming left V 3 bases short and J 5 bases short, with 13 bases between. As DNA, the CDR3 is TGTGCCAGCAGTTTTAGAGGGACGGATACTGAAGCTTTCTTT. Protein product: CASSFRGTDTEAFF.

This chain joins TRBV7-2 and TRBJ1-1; D not resolved. The germline CDR1 and CDR2 sequences are SGHTA and FQGNSA. The CDR3 length is 15 residues. V was trimmed by 4 bases and J by 3 bases, leaving 15 bases between them. This CDR3 is CASSSYVGGDTEAFF. DNA for the CDR3: TGTGCCAGCAGCTCCTACGTAGGCGGTGACACTGAAGCTTTCTTT. The full variable domain, rest sourced from reference TRBV7-2 and TRBJ1-1, is GAGVSQSPSNKVTEKGKDVELRCDPISGHTALYWYRQSLGQGLEFLIYFQGNSAPDKSGLPSDRFSAERTGGSVSTLTIQRTQQEDSAVYLCASSSYVGGDTEAFFGQGTRLTVV.

The sample holds many counts of this clonotype. The rearrangement uses TRBV7-9 and TRBJ2-5; D gene uncertain. V lost 5 bases, J lost 1 base, and 11 bases lay in between. Germline CDR1 is SEHNR and CDR2 is FQNEAQ (reference sequence). The CDR3 runs to 14 residues. CDR3 DNA sequence: TGTGCCAGCAGCCCCCAGAGGCTCCAAGAGACCCAGTACTTC. Protein: CASSPQRLQETQYF.

The chain carries TRBV29-1 and TRBJ2-7; 9 nucleotides line up with TRBD2. The CDR3 consists of 14 residues. V trimming: 1 base; J trimming: 0 bases; junction bases outside the gene matches: 1. Germline V lookup: CDR1 SQVTM, CDR2 ANQGSEA. CDR3 loop: CSVEGREGSYEQYF. As DNA, the CDR3 is TGCAGCGTTGAAGGGCGGGAGGGCTCCTACGAGCAGTACTTC.

This clonotype came up a few times. V gene TRBV11-2 combines with J gene TRBJ2-3, with 7 positions matching TRBD1. CDR1 is SGHAT, CDR2 FQNNGV, per germline. The CDR3 length is 14 residues. Trimming at V came to 5 bases and at J to 4 bases, leaving 6 bases not matched to a gene. This chain's CDR3 is CASSEGQLADTQYF. The CDR3 bases are TGTGCCAGCAGCGAGGGACAGTTGGCAGATACGCAGTATTTT.

Only a few counts were recorded for this clonotype. J is TRBJ1-2 and V is TRBV7-9, with TRBD1 identical over 8 bases. CDR1 is SEHNR and CDR2 is FQNEAQ in the germline V gene (reference sequence). J gave up 9 bases and V 4 bases, and 16 bases lay outside the gene matches. The CDR3 totals 16 residues. The CDR3 nucleotides are TGTGCCAGCAGCTCCCGAGCAGGGGGCACGAGTTGGAGCTACACCTTC. Translated, it gives CASSSRAGGTSWSYTF.

V usage is TRBV12-3 or TRBV12-4 and J usage is TRBJ1-2; D may be TRBD1 (5 bases). Trimming removed 5 bases at V and 5 bases at J, with 18 bases between. The CDR3 runs to 15 residues. DNA for the CDR3: TGTGCCAGCAGTCCCTTAGCGGCCGGGGCGTATGGCTACACCTTC. It codes for CASSPLAAGAYGYTF.

The chain has TRBV12-3 or TRBV12-4 and TRBJ2-2; TRBD2 aligns across 9 bases. CDR3 size: 17 residues. V shed 2 bases, J shed 6 bases, and the junction held 10 bases outside the gene matches. CDR3 in DNA: TGTGCCAGCAGTTTACTGGCGGGGGGGCTGGGACCCGGGGAGCTGTTTTTT. Its translation is CASSLLAGGLGPGELFF.

Only a few counts were recorded for this clonotype. The limits of the CDR3 on the DNA are not certain, so only TCRdb's listed CDR3 is given. V gene TRBV4-1 combines with J gene TRBJ1-1. The CDR3 sequence runs 16 residues, both termini included. Germline V lookup: CDR1 MGHRA, CDR2 YSYEKL. The CDR3 here is CASSHLFGNGPDEAFF.

This sequence joins TRBV2 and TRBJ1-5; TRBD1 might be the D (6 bases). Germline values: CDR1 SNHLY, CDR2 FYNNEI. Trimming removed 6 bases from V and 0 bases from J, with 12 bases in between. The CDR3 spans 15 residues. The DNA for the CDR3 is TGTGCCAGCAGCTTAGACAGGTTTAGCAATCAGCCCCAGCATTTT. Its protein is CASSLDRFSNQPQHF. The full variable domain, its missing parts supplied by reference TRBV2 and TRBJ1-5, is EPEVTQTPSHQVTQMGQEVILRCVPISNHLYFYWYRQILGQKVEFLVSFYNNEISEKSEIFDDQFSVERPDGSNFTLKIRSTKLEDSAMYFCASSLDRFSNQPQHFGDGTRLSIL.

This clonotype was seen more than once but under ten times. In nucleotides, the CDR3 is TGTGCCAGCAGTTACTCGTCTAACGAGCAGTACTTC. Protein product: CASSYSSNEQYF. The chain combines TRBV6-6 with TRBJ2-7; D gene uncertain. This CDR3 has 12 residues. The germline gives CDR1 MNHNY, CDR2 SVGAGI (reference sequence). V was trimmed by 0 bases and J by 5 bases, leaving 5 bases between them.

This sequence joins TRBV5-5 and TRBJ2-7, with D possibly matching TRBD2 (5 bases). Germline V gene lookup returns CDR1 SGHKS and CDR2 YYEKEE (reference sequence). The CDR3 covers 11 residues. The V end lost 5 bases, the J end lost 6 bases, and 9 bases lay between the germline ends. The CDR3 nucleotides are TGTGCCAGCAGTACGGGATTCGAGCAGTACTTC. Its protein product is CASSTGFEQYF.

This clonotype was recorded a few times. The CDR3 loop reads CATSDPGTGSYNEQFF. As DNA, the CDR3 is TGTGCCACCAGTGATCCCGGGACAGGATCCTACAATGAGCAGTTCTTC. The rearrangement uses TRBV24-1 and TRBJ2-1, with 8 bases aligning to TRBD1. CDR3 length: 16 amino acids. V gave up 3 bases and J gave up 1 base; unmatched junction bases: 4. Germline V gene sequence: CDR1 KGHDR, CDR2 SFDVKD.

There are a few counts of this clonotype. The chain joins TRBV9 to TRBJ1-2; tentatively, D is TRBD1 (5 bases). V lost 0 bases to trimming and J lost 8 bases, with 11 bases between them. The CDR3 spans 13 residues. The germline V gene has CDR1 SGDLS and CDR2 YYNGEE. CDR3 sequence (DNA): TGTGCCAGCAGCGTAGCTGAGGGGCTCGGCTACACCTTC. Translating gives CASSVAEGLGYTF.

The chain employs TRBV15 and TRBJ2-1, with TRBD2 matching 9 bases. Per the germline V gene, CDR1 is LNHNV and CDR2 is YYDKDF (reference sequence). Unmatched junction bases numbered 9, after V lost 0 bases and J lost 6 bases. The CDR3 spans 17 residues. CDR3 coding DNA: TGTGCCACCAGCAGAGATGGCATTTTAGCGGGAGCCAATGAGCAGTTCTTC. This gives the protein CATSRDGILAGANEQFF.

Only a few counts were recorded for this clonotype. The chain links TRBV5-4 to TRBJ2-3, with 9 bases matching TRBD2. Germline lookup yields CDR1 SGHNT and CDR2 YYREEE (reference sequence). This CDR3 has 15 amino acids. V shed 3 bases and J 4 bases; nucleotides not matched to a gene: 6. The CDR3 coding sequence is TGTGCCAGCAGCTGGGCGGCGGGGGGGCCAGATACGCAGTATTTT. This gives the protein CASSWAAGGPDTQYF.

J is TRBJ1-5 and V is TRBV6-2 or TRBV6-3; 10 bases line up with TRBD1. V was clipped by 6 bases and J by 7 bases; unmatched bases: 6. CDR3 size: 14 residues. Germline-derived CDR1 and CDR2 are MNHEY and SVGEGT. Here the CDR3 DNA reads TGTGCCAGCAGCCGGACAGGGGGTGAACAGCCCCAGCATTTT. It encodes CASSRTGGEQPQHF.

This clonotype was seen only a few times. The chain has TRBV6-1 and TRBJ2-7; tentative D call: TRBD1 (5 bases). Trimming stripped 2 bases from V and 0 bases from J, with 20 bases between. Germline-derived CDR1 and CDR2 are MNHNS and SASEGT. The CDR3 contains 18 residues. As DNA, the CDR3 is TGTGCCAGCAGTGAATCCTGGACGGCAGGGATTAGCTCCTACGAGCAGTACTTC. Translated: CASSESWTAGISSYEQYF.